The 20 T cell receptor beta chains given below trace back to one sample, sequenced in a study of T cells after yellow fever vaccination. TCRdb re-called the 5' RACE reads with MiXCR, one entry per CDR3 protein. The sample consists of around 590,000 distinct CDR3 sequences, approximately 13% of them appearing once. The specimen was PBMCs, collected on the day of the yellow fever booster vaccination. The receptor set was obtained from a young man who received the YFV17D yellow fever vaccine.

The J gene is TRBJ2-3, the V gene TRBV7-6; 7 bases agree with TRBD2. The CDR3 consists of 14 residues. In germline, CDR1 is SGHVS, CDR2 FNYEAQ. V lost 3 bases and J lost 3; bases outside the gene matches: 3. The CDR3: CASSFSGGTDTQYF. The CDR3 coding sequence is TGTGCCAGCAGCTTCTCCGGGGGGACAGATACGCAGTATTTT.

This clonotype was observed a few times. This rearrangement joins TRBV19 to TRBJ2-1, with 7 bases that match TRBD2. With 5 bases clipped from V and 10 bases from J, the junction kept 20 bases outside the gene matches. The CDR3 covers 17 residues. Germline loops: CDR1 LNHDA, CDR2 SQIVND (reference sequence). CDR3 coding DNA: TGTGCCAGTAGTCCACAGCGAAGGGAGGGCCGCCATAGAGAGCAGTTCTTC. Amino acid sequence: CASSPQRREGRHREQFF.

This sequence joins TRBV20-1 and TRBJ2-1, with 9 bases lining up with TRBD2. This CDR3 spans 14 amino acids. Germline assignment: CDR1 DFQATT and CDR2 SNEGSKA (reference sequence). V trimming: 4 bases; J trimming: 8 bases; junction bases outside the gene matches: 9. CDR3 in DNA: TGCAGTGCTACACCGCCTAGCGGGATATATGAGCAGTTCTTC. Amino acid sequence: CSATPPSGIYEQFF.

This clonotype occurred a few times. The CDR3 loop is CARSRTSGTDEQFF. DNA of the CDR3: TGTGCCAGAAGCAGGACTAGCGGGACTGATGAGCAGTTCTTC. The chain recombines TRBV6-4 with TRBJ2-1; 12 bases are a match to TRBD2. The CDR3 has 14 amino acids. Germline-derived CDR1 and CDR2 are MRHNA and SNTAGT. The V gene end was trimmed by 9 bases and the J gene end by 8 bases; junction bases not matched to a gene: 8.

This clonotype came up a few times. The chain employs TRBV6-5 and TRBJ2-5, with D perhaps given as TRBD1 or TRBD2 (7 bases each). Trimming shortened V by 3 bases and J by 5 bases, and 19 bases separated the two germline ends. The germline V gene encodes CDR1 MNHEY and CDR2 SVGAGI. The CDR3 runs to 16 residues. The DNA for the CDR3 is TGTGCCAGCAGTTATCGTGGTAACAGGGGAGGGGAGACCCAGTACTTC. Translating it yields CASSYRGNRGGETQYF.

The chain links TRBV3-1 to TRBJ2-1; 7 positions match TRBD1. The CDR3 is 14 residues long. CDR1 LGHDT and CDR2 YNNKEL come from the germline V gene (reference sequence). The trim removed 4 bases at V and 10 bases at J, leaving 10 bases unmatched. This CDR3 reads CASSPRQGMGEQFF. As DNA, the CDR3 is TGTGCCAGCAGCCCGCGACAGGGAATGGGGGAGCAGTTCTTC.

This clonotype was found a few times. The CDR3 sequence: CASSSTSGRAITQYF. For the CDR3, the DNA is TGTGCCAGCAGCTCTACTAGCGGGAGGGCCATAACGCAGTATTTT. The chain uses TRBV11-2 and TRBJ2-3; 13 nucleotides align to TRBD2. Germline CDR1 reads SGHAT; CDR2 reads FQNNGV. V was clipped by 4 bases and J by 9 bases; unmatched bases: 7. The CDR3 runs to 15 residues.

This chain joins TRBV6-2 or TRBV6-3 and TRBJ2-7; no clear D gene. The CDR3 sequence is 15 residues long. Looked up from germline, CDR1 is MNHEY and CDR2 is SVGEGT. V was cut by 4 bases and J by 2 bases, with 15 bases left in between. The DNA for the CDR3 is TGTGCCAGCAGTTTTCAGGTGGATTGGACCTACGAGCAGTACTTC. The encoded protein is CASSFQVDWTYEQYF.

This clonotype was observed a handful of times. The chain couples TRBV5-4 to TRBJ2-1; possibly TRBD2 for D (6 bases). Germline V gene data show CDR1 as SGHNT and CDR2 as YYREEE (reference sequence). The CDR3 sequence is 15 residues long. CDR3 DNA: TGTGCGTGCGTGGCGGGAAACCCCTCCTACAATGAGCAGTTCTTC. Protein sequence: CACVAGNPSYNEQFF.

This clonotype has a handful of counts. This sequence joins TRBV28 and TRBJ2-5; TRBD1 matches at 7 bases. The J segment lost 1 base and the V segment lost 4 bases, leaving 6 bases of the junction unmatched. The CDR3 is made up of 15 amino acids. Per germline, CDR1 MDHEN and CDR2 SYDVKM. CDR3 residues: CASSSQGTAQETQYF. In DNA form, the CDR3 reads TGTGCCAGCAGTTCCCAGGGGACAGCCCAAGAGACCCAGTACTTC.

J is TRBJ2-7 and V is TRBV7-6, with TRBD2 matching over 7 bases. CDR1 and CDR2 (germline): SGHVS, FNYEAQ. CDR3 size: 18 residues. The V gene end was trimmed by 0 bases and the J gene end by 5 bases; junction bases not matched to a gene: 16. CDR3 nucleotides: TGTGCCAGCAGCTTAGCACCCCCCGGGGGGAGGGGAGTCAACGAGCAGTACTTC. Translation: CASSLAPPGGRGVNEQYF.

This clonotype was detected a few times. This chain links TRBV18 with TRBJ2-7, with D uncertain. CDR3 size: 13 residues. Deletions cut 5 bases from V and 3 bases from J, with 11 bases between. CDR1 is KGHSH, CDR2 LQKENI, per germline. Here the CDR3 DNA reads TGTGCCAGCTCAAGTCTGGAAAACTACGAGCAGTACTTC. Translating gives CASSSLENYEQYF.

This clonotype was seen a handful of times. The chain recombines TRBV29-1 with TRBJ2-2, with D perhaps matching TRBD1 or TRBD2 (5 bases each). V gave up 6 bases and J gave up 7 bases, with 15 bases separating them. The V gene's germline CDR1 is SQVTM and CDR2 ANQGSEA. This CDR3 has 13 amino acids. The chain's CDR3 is CSVPGQTNGELFF. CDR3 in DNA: TGCAGCGTCCCGGGGCAAACCAACGGGGAGCTGTTTTTT.

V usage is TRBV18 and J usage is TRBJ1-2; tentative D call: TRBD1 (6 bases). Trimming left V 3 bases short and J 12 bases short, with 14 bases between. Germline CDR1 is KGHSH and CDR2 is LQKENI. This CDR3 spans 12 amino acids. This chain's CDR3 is CASSPQGIVDTF. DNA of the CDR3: TGTGCCAGCTCACCCCAGGGGATAGTAGACACCTTC.

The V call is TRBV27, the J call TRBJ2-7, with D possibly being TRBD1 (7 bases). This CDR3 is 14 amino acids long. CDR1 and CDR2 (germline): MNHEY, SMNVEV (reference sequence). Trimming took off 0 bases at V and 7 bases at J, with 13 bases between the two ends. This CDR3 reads CASSLSLQGGEQYF. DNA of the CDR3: TGTGCCAGCAGTTTATCGCTCCAGGGGGGAGAGCAGTACTTC.

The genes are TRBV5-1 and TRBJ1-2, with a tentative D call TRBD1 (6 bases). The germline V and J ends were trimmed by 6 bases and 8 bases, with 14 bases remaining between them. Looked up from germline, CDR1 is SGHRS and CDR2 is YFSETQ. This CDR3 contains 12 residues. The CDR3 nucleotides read TGCGCCAGCACCCCGGGGGCTGGGGGCTACACCTTC. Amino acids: CASTPGAGGYTF.

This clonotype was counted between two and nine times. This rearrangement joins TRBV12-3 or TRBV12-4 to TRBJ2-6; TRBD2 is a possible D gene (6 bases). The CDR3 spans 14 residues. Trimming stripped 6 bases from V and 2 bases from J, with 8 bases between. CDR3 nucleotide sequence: TGTGCCAGCAGGCGGGATACTGGGGCCAACGTCCTGACTTTC. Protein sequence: CASRRDTGANVLTF.

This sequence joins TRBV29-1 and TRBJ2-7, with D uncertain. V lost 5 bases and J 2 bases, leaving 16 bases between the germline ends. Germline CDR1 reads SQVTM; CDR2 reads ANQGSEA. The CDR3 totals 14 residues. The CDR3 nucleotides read TGCAGCGTTAGCCTCCGCGACCTCCCCTACGAGCAGTACTTC. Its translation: CSVSLRDLPYEQYF.

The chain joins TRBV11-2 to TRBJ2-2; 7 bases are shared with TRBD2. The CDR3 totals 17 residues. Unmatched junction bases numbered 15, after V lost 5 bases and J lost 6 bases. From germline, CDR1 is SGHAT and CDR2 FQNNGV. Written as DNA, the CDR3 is TGTGCCAGCAGCAAACCGGAGACTAGCTTGTTCGCCGGGGAGCTGTTTTTT. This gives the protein CASSKPETSLFAGELFF.

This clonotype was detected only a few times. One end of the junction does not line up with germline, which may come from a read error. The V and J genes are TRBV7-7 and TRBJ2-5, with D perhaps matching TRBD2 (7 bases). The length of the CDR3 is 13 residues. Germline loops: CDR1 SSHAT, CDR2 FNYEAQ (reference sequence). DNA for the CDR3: TGTGCTAGCAGCGTAGGGGGGGTCGAGACCCAGTACTTC. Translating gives CASSVGGVETQYF. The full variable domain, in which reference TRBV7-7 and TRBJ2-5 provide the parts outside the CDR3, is GAGVSQSPRYKVTKRGQDVTLRCDPISSHATLYWYQQALGQGPEFLTYFNYEAQPDKSGLPSDRFSAERPEGSISTLTIQRTEQRDSAMYRCASSVGGVETQYFGPGTRLLVL.